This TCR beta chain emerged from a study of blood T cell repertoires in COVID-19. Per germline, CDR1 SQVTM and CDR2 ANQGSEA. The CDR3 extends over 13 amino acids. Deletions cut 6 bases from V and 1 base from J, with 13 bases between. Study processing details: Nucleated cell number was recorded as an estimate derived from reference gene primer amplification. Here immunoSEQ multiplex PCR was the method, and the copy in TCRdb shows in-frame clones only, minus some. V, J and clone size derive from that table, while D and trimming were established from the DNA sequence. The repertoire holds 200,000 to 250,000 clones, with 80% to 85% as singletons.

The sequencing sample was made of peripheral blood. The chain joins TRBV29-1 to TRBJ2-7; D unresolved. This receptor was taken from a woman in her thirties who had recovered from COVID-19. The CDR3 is CSVVPGSSYEQYF. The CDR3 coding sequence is TGCAGCGTCGTTCCCGGGTCTTCCTACGAGCAGTACTTC.